Below are 31 T cell receptor beta chains sequenced from a single sample in a study of CD8+CD57+ T cells in acquired aplastic anemia. The study profiled TCR beta VDJ and CDR3 using genomic DNA as template. One entry per CDR3 protein results from TCRdb running MiXCR on the reads. The sample holds about 290,000 distinct CDR3 sequences; 45% to 65% are singletons and the top ten take around 1.3%. Patients sequenced had flow cytometry evidence of CD8+CD57+ cell expansion. Sequencing input: sorted CD4+, CD8+, or CD8+CD57+ T cells (not recorded which) from PBMCs. The receptors originated from a human donor with aplastic anemia.

The gene calls are TRBV7-2 and TRBJ2-3, with 7 bases fitting TRBD1. Looked up from germline, CDR1 is SGHTA and CDR2 is FQGNSA. V dropped 1 base and J dropped 0; count of bases not matched to a gene: 7. This CDR3 has 17 residues. CDR3: CASSLGQGWLSTDTQYF. In DNA form, the CDR3 reads TGTGCCAGCAGCTTAGGACAGGGATGGCTTAGCACAGATACGCAGTATTTT.

This clonotype was recorded at least ten times. This chain uses TRBV5-1 with TRBJ1-3; D not certain. The CDR3 has 14 residues. Germline values: CDR1 SGHRS, CDR2 YFSETQ. The V end was cut by 0 bases, the J end by 0 bases, with 4 bases between. The CDR3 is CASSLDLSGNTIYF. The CDR3 DNA is TGCGCCAGCAGCTTGGACCTCTCTGGAAACACCATATATTTT. Full variable domain (remainder filled in from reference TRBV5-1 and TRBJ1-3): KAGVTQTPRYLIKTRGQQVTLSCSPISGHRSVSWYQQTPGQGLQFLFEYFSETQRNKGNFPGRFSGRQFSNSRSEMNVSTLELGDSALYLCASSLDLSGNTIYFGEGSWLTVV.

The chain recombines TRBV7-2 with TRBJ1-1, with no clear D. The CDR3 consists of 15 residues. Germline V CDR1 and CDR2: SGHTA, FQGNSA. The V and J ends lost 1 base and 4 bases respectively, with 13 bases between them. The CDR3 bases are TGTGCCAGCAGCTTAGTTGGTACATCGAGCACTGAAGCTTTCTTT. Translation: CASSLVGTSSTEAFF.

The CDR3 sequence is CASSLGTANNSPLHF. DNA of the CDR3: TGTGCCAGCAGCTTGGGGACAGCTAATAATTCACCCCTCCACTTT. This chain joins TRBV7-8 and TRBJ1-6; 7 positions agree with TRBD1. Germline V CDR1 and CDR2: SGHVS, FQNEAQ. This CDR3 comprises 15 residues. V was clipped by 3 bases and J by 5 bases; unmatched bases: 4.

The rearrangement uses TRBV7-3 and TRBJ1-6; D gene uncertain. With 2 bases removed from V and 6 bases from J, the gap between germline ends came to 11 bases. CDR1 SGHTA and CDR2 FQGTGA come from the germline V gene. CDR3 length equals 15 residues. DNA of the CDR3: TGTGCCAGCAGCTTAGCAAGCGGGGTTAATTCACCCCTCCACTTT. This codes for CASSLASGVNSPLHF.

This chain joins TRBV7-3 and TRBJ2-7, with D maybe TRBD1 (5 bases). V was clipped by 6 bases and J by 5 bases, with 20 bases between them. The CDR3 contains 15 residues. Germline loops: CDR1 SGHTA, CDR2 FQGTGA. CDR3 sequence (DNA): TGTGCCAGCAGTTACTCGATACAGGTAATCAACGAGCAGTACTTC. Protein sequence: CASSYSIQVINEQYF.

This chain links TRBV29-1 with TRBJ2-1; 11 nucleotides agree with TRBD2. Germline V gene sequence: CDR1 SQVTM, CDR2 ANQGSEA. CDR3 length: 15 residues. Trimming cost V 5 bases and J 2 bases; bases outside gene matches: 5. CDR3 amino acids: CSVQGLAETYNEQFF. Written as DNA, the CDR3 is TGCAGCGTTCAGGGACTAGCGGAAACCTACAATGAGCAGTTCTTC.

J is TRBJ1-5 and V is TRBV20-1, with TRBD1 matching over 10 bases. This CDR3 is 13 amino acids long. The V gene end was trimmed by 3 bases and the J gene end by 5 bases; junction bases not matched to a gene: 1. CDR1 is DFQATT and CDR2 is SNEGSKA in the germline V gene (reference sequence). The CDR3 DNA follows: TGCAGTGCTAGGGGGACAGGGGATCAGCCCCAGCATTTT. It specifies CSARGTGDQPQHF.

The chain couples TRBV11-2 to TRBJ1-2; D is unclear. This CDR3 comprises 15 residues. V lost 0 bases and J lost 4, with 12 bases in between. Germline V gene lookup returns CDR1 SGHAT and CDR2 FQNNGV. DNA for the CDR3: TGTGCCAGCAGCTTAGATAGTAGGCAGGCCTATGGCTACACCTTC. Amino acids: CASSLDSRQAYGYTF.

The genes are TRBV7-2 and TRBJ2-2; D unresolved. The CDR3 runs 14 residues. Germline V gene lookup returns CDR1 SGHTA and CDR2 FQGNSA. The ends were cut back, 2 bases at V and 3 bases at J, with 7 bases in the middle. In DNA form, the CDR3 reads TGTGCCAGCAGCTTAACGAAAGACACCGGGGAGCTGTTTTTT. The encoded protein is CASSLTKDTGELFF.

This rearrangement joins TRBV10-3 to TRBJ2-7; 8 bases are shared with TRBD1. Trimming at V came to 7 bases and at J to 6 bases, leaving 11 bases not matched to a gene. The germline V gene encodes CDR1 ENHRY and CDR2 SYGVKD. The CDR3 runs to 14 residues. The CDR3 spells CAIIDADRVTEQYF. The CDR3 DNA is TGTGCCATCATTGACGCGGACAGGGTAACCGAGCAGTACTTC.

This clonotype was counted only a few times. V gene TRBV25-1 combines with J gene TRBJ2-7; D not certain. CDR1 MGHDK and CDR2 SYGVNS come from the germline V gene. Deletions cut 3 bases from V and 2 bases from J, with 11 bases between. The CDR3 runs 14 residues. The CDR3 protein is CASSDYPAPYEQYF. The CDR3 DNA reads as TGTGCCAGCAGTGACTATCCAGCCCCCTACGAGCAGTACTTC.

This clonotype appeared a few times. The chain employs TRBV10-3 and TRBJ2-1, with TRBD1 matching over 9 bases. Germline assignment: CDR1 ENHRY and CDR2 SYGVKD. The CDR3 runs to 16 residues. Trimming cost V 5 bases and J 3 bases; bases outside gene matches: 8. The CDR3 DNA follows: TGTGCCATCAGTCCACAAGGGACAGGGAACTACAATGAGCAGTTCTTC. It codes for CAISPQGTGNYNEQFF.

Ten or more counts support this clonotype. The genes are TRBV24-1 and TRBJ1-5, with D hard to call. CDR1 is KGHDR, CDR2 SFDVKD, per germline. This CDR3 has 18 residues. V lost 4 bases, J lost 1 base, and 19 bases lay in between. CDR3 loop: CATSDTGSTWGSNQPQHF. The CDR3 DNA follows: TGTGCCACCAGTGACACCGGGTCCACCTGGGGAAGCAATCAGCCCCAGCATTTT.

On this clonotype: The junction differs from germline at one of its ends, possibly a read error. The CDR3 DNA reads as TGTGCCAGCAGCCAAAACGACAGGAGGGATGAAAAGCTGTTTTTT. Translated, it gives CASSQNDRRDEKLFF. The genes are TRBV14 and TRBJ1-4, with a tentative D call TRBD1 (6 bases). Looked up from germline, CDR1 is SGHDN and CDR2 is FVKESK. The CDR3 contains 15 residues.

This clonotype was detected ten times or more. The chain recombines TRBV19 with TRBJ1-1; possibly TRBD1 for D (6 bases). Per germline, CDR1 LNHDA and CDR2 SQIVND (reference sequence). CDR3 length: 17 amino acids. Trimming cost V 5 bases and J 12 bases, with 31 bases left between them. The CDR3 DNA is TGTGCCAGTAGTTTTCTGGGACGGGGGGCCGTACTCCCGAACACTTTCTTT. It codes for CASSFLGRGAVLPNTFF.

In its sample, this clonotype was seen many times. The chain couples TRBV18 to TRBJ2-7, with D tentatively TRBD1 (7 bases). Trimming shortened V by 6 bases and J by 6 bases, and 15 bases separated the two germline ends. The germline gives CDR1 KGHSH, CDR2 LQKENI. The CDR3 length is 13 residues. CDR3: CASSPGGRGEQYF. DNA of the CDR3: TGTGCCAGCTCCCCAGGGGGGAGAGGCGAGCAGTACTTC.

This rearrangement joins TRBV24-1 to TRBJ2-1; 7 nucleotides align to TRBD2. Germline values: CDR1 KGHDR, CDR2 SFDVKD. CDR3 length equals 14 residues. The V gene end was trimmed by 6 bases and the J gene end by 6 bases; junction bases not matched to a gene: 7. CDR3 in amino acids: CATSPSGMVNEQFF. CDR3 bases: TGTGCCACCAGTCCCAGCGGGATGGTCAATGAGCAGTTCTTC.

J is TRBJ1-5 and V is TRBV7-9, with TRBD1 identical over 9 bases. This CDR3 is 14 amino acids long. The J segment lost 14 bases and the V segment lost 5 bases, leaving 13 bases of the junction unmatched. Per the germline V gene, CDR1 is SEHNR and CDR2 is FQNEAQ (reference sequence). CDR3 loop: CASSLRGTGSYEHF. The CDR3 DNA reads as TGTGCCAGCAGCCTGAGGGGGACAGGGAGCTACGAGCATTTT. Based on the CDR3 plus reference TRBV7-9 and TRBJ1-5, the full variable domain is DTGVSQNPRHKITKRGQNVTFRCDPISEHNRLYWYRQTLGQGPEFLTYFQNEAQLEKSRLLSDRFSAERPKGSFSTLEIQRTEQGDSAMYLCASSLRGTGSYEHFGDGTRLSIL.

This clonotype has at least ten counts. The chain carries TRBV2 and TRBJ1-6; D unresolved. Germline values: CDR1 SNHLY, CDR2 FYNNEI. There are 14 residues in the CDR3. V was clipped by 4 bases and J by 7 bases, with 11 bases between them. CDR3 protein: CASSVGQDNSPLHF. The CDR3 nucleotides read TGTGCCAGCAGTGTTGGGCAGGACAATTCACCCCTCCACTTT.

In its sample, this clonotype was seen a few times. The chain uses TRBV7-3 and TRBJ1-6; D is unclear. The ends were cut back, 5 bases at V and 7 bases at J, with 12 bases in the middle. The CDR3 consists of 14 residues. CDR1 is SGHTA, CDR2 FQGTGA, per germline. The CDR3 here is CASSRPGSNSPLHF. The CDR3 DNA reads as TGTGCCAGCAGCCGCCCGGGGTCCAATTCACCCCTCCACTTT.

Comment on this clonotype: One junction end does not reproduce the germline sequence, and a read error may be involved. The chain carries TRBV2 and TRBJ2-5; no definite D call. Germline CDR1 reads SNHLY; CDR2 reads FYNNEI. This CDR3 contains 14 residues. CDR3 in amino acids: CASSELSDQETQYF. The CDR3 DNA is TGCGCCAGCAGTGAGTTGAGCGACCAAGAGACCCAGTACTTC. Together with reference TRBV2 and TRBJ2-5, the CDR3 gives the full variable domain: EPEVTQTPSHQVTQMGQEVILRCVPISNHLYFYWYRQILGQKVEFLVSFYNNEISEKSEIFDDQFSVERPDGSNFTLKIRSTKLEDSAMYFCASSELSDQETQYFGPGTRLLVL.

A word on this clonotype: One junction end disagrees with the germline gene, perhaps due to a read error. This sequence joins TRBV7-2 and TRBJ2-1, with D maybe TRBD2 (6 bases). There are 13 residues in the CDR3. Germline V gene lookup returns CDR1 SGHTA and CDR2 FQGNSA. In nucleotides, the CDR3 is TGCGCCAGCAGCTTGGACCGGGGGTACGAGCAGTTCTTC. Amino acid sequence: CASSLDRGYEQFF.

This clonotype has just a few counts. The V and J genes are TRBV20-1 and TRBJ2-5; the D call may be TRBD1 or TRBD2 (5 bases each). Germline V gene sequence: CDR1 DFQATT, CDR2 SNEGSKA (reference sequence). The V and J ends lost 7 bases and 5 bases respectively, with 14 bases between them. The CDR3 covers 12 residues. The CDR3 bases are TGCAGTGGACGTACGGGACGGGAGACCCAGTACTTC. Residues: CSGRTGRETQYF.

This rearrangement joins TRBV5-4 to TRBJ2-5; D unclear. CDR1 is SGHNT and CDR2 is YYREEE in the germline V gene (reference sequence). Deletions cut 5 bases from V and 11 bases from J, with 22 bases between. The CDR3 is made up of 14 amino acids. CDR3 sequence: CASRDMTGEPVQYF. The CDR3 region has the DNA TGTGCCAGCAGGGATATGACTGGGGAACCAGTGCAGTACTTC.

For this clonotype: The DNA is left out, because the CDR3 cannot be placed on it with certainty; the CDR3 is given as TCRdb lists it. This sequence joins TRBV2 and TRBJ2-3; the table gives TRBD2 as D, unverified against the DNA. Germline V gives CDR1 SNHLY, CDR2 FYNNEI. The CDR3 has 19 amino acids, counting both end residues. This CDR3 is CASSFYICSLSGGTDTQYF.

This clonotype has a count of ten or more. This chain links TRBV6-1 with TRBJ1-2, with D uncertain. Deletions cut 3 bases from V and 5 bases from J, with 16 bases between. The CDR3 extends over 15 amino acids. The V gene's germline CDR1 is MNHNS and CDR2 SASEGT. The CDR3 here is CASSDQVLGFYGYTF. CDR3 nucleotide sequence: TGTGCCAGCAGTGATCAGGTGCTGGGCTTTTATGGCTACACCTTC.

V usage is TRBV24-1 and J usage is TRBJ1-4; no definite D call. Germline V gives CDR1 KGHDR, CDR2 SFDVKD. The V and J ends lost 3 bases and 8 bases respectively, with 12 bases between them. The CDR3 length is 14 residues. The CDR3 protein is CATSDIEGLEKLFF. DNA of the CDR3: TGTGCCACCAGTGATATTGAAGGGCTGGAAAAACTGTTTTTT.

This chain links TRBV9 with TRBJ1-2; D is perhaps TRBD1 (5 bases). Trimming pared 0 bases from V and 5 bases from J, leaving 11 bases between. This CDR3 region has 14 residues. The germline gives CDR1 SGDLS, CDR2 YYNGEE. CDR3 nucleotide sequence: TGTGCCAGCAGCGTAGTAACAGGAGATTATGGCTACACCTTC. It is translated as CASSVVTGDYGYTF.

The V gene is TRBV5-1, the J gene TRBJ2-1; 10 bases agree with TRBD2. This CDR3 region has 16 residues. Trimming took 4 bases from V and 5 from J; bases not matched to a gene: 9. Germline CDR1 is SGHRS and CDR2 is YFSETQ. The CDR3 reads CASSLLPGLANNEQFF. The CDR3 coding sequence is TGCGCCAGCAGCCTCCTTCCGGGACTAGCGAACAATGAGCAGTTCTTC.

The J gene is TRBJ2-7, the V gene TRBV20-1; TRBD2 might be the D (5 bases). CDR3 length equals 14 residues. Trimming removed 5 bases at V and 0 bases at J, with 14 bases between. The V gene's germline CDR1 is DFQATT and CDR2 SNEGSKA (reference sequence). The CDR3 loop reads CSAHSYGSSYEQYF. Here the CDR3 DNA reads TGCAGTGCTCACAGCTATGGGAGCTCCTACGAGCAGTACTTC.